Listed below are T cell receptor beta chains from one sample, sequenced in a study of T cell responses to AZD1222 COVID-19 vaccine. Clones were sequenced by immunoSEQ multiplex PCR, and TCRdb holds only the in-frame ones, with some missing. Of 120,000 to 150,000 clones listed, just over 90% were seen once; the top ten hold 3.4%. Sequencing used peripheral blood, obtained on day 0 of AZD1222 vaccination. Every receptor here comes from an adult in good health. Each CDR3 is given with its conserved first and last residue. Each record gives: V gene, J gene, clone size, D gene, CDR3 protein. A D gene is named only where the DNA matches it firmly. Clone size is shown for a subset of rows, as once, few, many or a class of expanded clone.

>TRBV19|TRBJ1-6|-|TRBD1
CASSTGQGPSPLHF
>TRBV3-1/TRBV3-2|TRBJ2-3|-|-
CASSRDLAGLPDTQYF
>TRBV11-2|TRBJ2-2|-|-
CASSARPRQNTGELFF
>TRBV7-8|TRBJ2-4|-|-
CASSPDSAQAYF
>TRBV11-1|TRBJ2-5|-|-
CASSYDMSQETQYF
>TRBV5-1|TRBJ1-1|few|-
CASSFQENTEAFF
>TRBV19|TRBJ1-3|-|TRBD1
CASLRAQGLFSGNTIYF
>TRBV6-1|TRBJ2-7|-|TRBD1
CASSVFPGTGGREQYF
>TRBV12-5|TRBJ1-1|-|-
CASGLGGETEAFF
>TRBV7-8|TRBJ1-5|-|-
CASSLEGGVRQPQHF
>TRBV2|TRBJ1-1|-|-
CASSEQGLSEAFF
>TRBV3-1/TRBV3-2|TRBJ1-1|-|-
CASSLKTGNTEAFF
>TRBV27|TRBJ2-1|-|-
CASSPQAGYNEQFF
>TRBV24-1|TRBJ2-1|-|TRBD1
CATSDLRHRGGNEQFF
>TRBV19|TRBJ1-4|-|-
CASTLGGPGNEKLFF
>TRBV7-2|TRBJ1-4|-|-
CASSLAPSVPEKLFF
>TRBV5-1|TRBJ2-1|-|-
CASSPSYNEQFF
>TRBV2|TRBJ1-2|-|-
CASSSFRGVGGYTF
>TRBV19|TRBJ1-4|-|-
CASSARQEFNEKLFF
>TRBV3-1/TRBV3-2|TRBJ2-1|few|-
CASSYVLGPSSYNEQFF
>TRBV5-1|TRBJ2-7|-|TRBD2
CASHLTSGSSVYEQYF
>TRBV7-2|TRBJ1-4|-|-
CASSLAQGEKLFF
>TRBV5-5|TRBJ2-3|once|-
CASSGGAGDGPDTQYF
>TRBV16|TRBJ2-7|-|-
CASSPQGATYEQYF
>TRBV30|TRBJ1-3|-|-
CAWSVAGVTNTIYF
>TRBV24-1|TRBJ2-2|-|-
CATSDPGKGGELFF
>TRBV5-4|TRBJ2-6|-|-
CASSLRGVPGANVLTF
>TRBV19|TRBJ2-7|-|TRBD1
CASRDRRSSYEQYF
>TRBV4-2|TRBJ1-5|-|-
CASSPRVGFPDQPQHF
>TRBV11-3|TRBJ1-2|-|-
CASSLDPARGSGYTF
>TRBV19|TRBJ1-3|-|TRBD1
CASSKRQGQTSGNTIYF
>TRBV19|TRBJ1-3|-|-
CASSLGGFDVGNTIYF
>TRBV5-1|TRBJ2-7|-|TRBD2
CASSPGTSHEQYF
>TRBV7-2|TRBJ1-2|-|TRBD1
CASSSGTGLGYGYTF
>TRBV6-6|TRBJ1-1|-|-
CASKDRNTEAFF
>TRBV18|TRBJ1-4|-|-
CASSPSGLSEKLFF
>TRBV5-4|TRBJ1-1|-|-
CASSLGARANTEAFF
>TRBV9|TRBJ1-4|-|-
CASSVGTNEKLFF
>TRBV11-2|TRBJ1-4|-|TRBD1
CASSERQGPNEKLFF
>TRBV11-1|TRBJ2-3|-|-
CASSLEGDGSTDTQYF
>TRBV7-2|TRBJ2-5|once|-
CASGAGRQETQYF
>TRBV3-1/TRBV3-2|TRBJ1-6|-|-
CASSHGVGSPLHF
>TRBV11-3|TRBJ2-5|-|-
CASSAGRMIIQETQYF
>TRBV12-3/TRBV12-4|TRBJ1-1|-|-
CASSFGGNTEAFF
>TRBV15|TRBJ2-1|-|-
CATSRGGRLTSYNEQFF
>TRBV6-5|TRBJ1-4|-|-
CASRPRTGDHEKLFF